One sample yielded the 5 T cell receptor beta chains listed below, sequenced in a study of blood T cells in healthy people across ages. Next came a second PCR, run for about 6 to 11 cycles, which used a sample-barcoded 5' primer along with a J-beta primer mix. One entry per CDR3 protein results from TCRdb running MiXCR on the 5' RACE reads. The table includes over 500,000 distinct CDR3 sequences, 52% detected once. Sample: blood. The source of these receptors is a woman over 75 in good health.

This clonotype has more than one count but fewer than ten. V is TRBV9 and J is TRBJ2-2; TRBD2 matches 9 bases. Germline V gives CDR1 SGDLS, CDR2 YYNGEE. V was pared by 3 bases and J by 6 bases, with 9 bases of the junction left unmatched. The CDR3 is made up of 16 amino acids. CDR3 sequence (DNA): TGTGCCAGCAGCGCATTTGGGACTAGCTACGCCGGGGAGCTGTTTTTT. Translation gives CASSAFGTSYAGELFF.

V and J are TRBV18 and TRBJ2-7, with a weak D call TRBD2 (6 bases). This CDR3 has 15 residues. Trimming removed 1 base from V and 0 bases from J, with 10 bases in between. Germline V gene data show CDR1 as KGHSH and CDR2 as LQKENI. CDR3: CASSPQGLSSYEQYF. The CDR3 bases are TGTGCCAGCTCACCACAGGGACTCAGCTCCTACGAGCAGTACTTC.

This clonotype was counted ten times or more. CDR3 loop: CASSQGTGVGEKLFF. The CDR3 nucleotides are TGCGCCAGCAGCCAAGGGACAGGGGTAGGAGAAAAACTGTTTTTT. The V and J genes are TRBV4-1 and TRBJ1-4; TRBD1 matches at 9 bases. V dropped 1 base and J dropped 8; count of bases not matched to a gene: 5. This CDR3 spans 15 amino acids. Germline V gene lookup returns CDR1 MGHRA and CDR2 YSYEKL.

Ten or more counts support this clonotype. V gene TRBV20-1 combines with J gene TRBJ2-5, with TRBD2 matching 7 bases. Trimming at V came to 5 bases and at J to 4 bases, leaving 13 bases not matched to a gene. This CDR3 spans 15 amino acids. The germline gives CDR1 DFQATT, CDR2 SNEGSKA (reference sequence). This CDR3 is CSAPSHPGGIETQYF. For the CDR3, the DNA is TGCAGTGCTCCAAGTCATCCCGGGGGGATAGAGACCCAGTACTTC.

This clonotype was counted a few times. The chain is built from TRBV4-1 and TRBJ1-6; D is unresolved. This CDR3 has 13 residues. Germline CDR1 is MGHRA and CDR2 is YSYEKL. Trimming shortened V by 4 bases and J by 7 bases, and 8 bases separated the two germline ends. CDR3 bases: TGCGCCAGCAGCCCCTCCCTGAATTCACCCCTCCACTTT. Encoded protein: CASSPSLNSPLHF.